One and the same sample provided the 29 T cell receptor beta chains below, sequenced in a study of T cells in Graves' hyperthyroidism and ophthalmopathy. What was amplified from RNA transcripts were TCR beta CDR3 regions. When the TCR CDR3 underwent first-round RT-PCR, the HTBI primer set was used. TCRdb redid the calling of the multiplex PCR reads with MiXCR, one entry per CDR3 protein. The table includes about 600,000 distinct CDR3 sequences, about 14% detected once. What was sequenced was blood. These receptors originate from a woman in her forties or fifties with Graves' ophthalmopathy.

In this sample, this clonotype turned up many times. This chain joins TRBV5-1 and TRBJ1-1; weak D call: TRBD1 (5 bases). V was trimmed by 4 bases and J by 2 bases, leaving 9 bases between them. The CDR3 covers 13 residues. The germline V gene encodes CDR1 SGHRS and CDR2 YFSETQ. Here the CDR3 DNA reads TGCGCCAGCAGCCCCCGGGACAACACTGAAGCTTTCTTT. Translating gives CASSPRDNTEAFF. The complete variable domain, with remaining parts taken from reference TRBV5-1 and TRBJ1-1, reads KAGVTQTPRYLIKTRGQQVTLSCSPISGHRSVSWYQQTPGQGLQFLFEYFSETQRNKGNFPGRFSGRQFSNSRSEMNVSTLELGDSALYLCASSPRDNTEAFFGQGTRLTVV.

This clonotype appeared many times. The rearrangement joins TRBV7-9 to TRBJ1-2; D is perhaps TRBD1 (6 bases). Germline values: CDR1 SEHNR, CDR2 FQNEAQ (reference sequence). V was trimmed by 5 bases and J by 4 bases, leaving 17 bases between them. The CDR3 has 15 residues. DNA of the CDR3: TGTGCCAGCAGCCCCTACAGGGATAGCTTCTATGGCTACACCTTC. It yields the protein CASSPYRDSFYGYTF.

This clonotype was recorded at least ten times. The chain links TRBV12-3 or TRBV12-4 to TRBJ2-7; D not resolved. Trimming shortened V by 6 bases and J by 5 bases, and 11 bases separated the two germline ends. This CDR3 spans 12 amino acids. CDR3 sequence: CASSPSGDEQYF. CDR3 bases: TGTGCCAGCAGCCCATCAGGTGACGAGCAGTACTTC.

This clonotype was detected ten times or more. The genes are TRBV20-1 and TRBJ2-3; possible D gene TRBD2, 6 bases. Germline V gives CDR1 DFQATT, CDR2 SNEGSKA (reference sequence). Trimming shortened V by 2 bases and J by 2 bases, and 14 bases separated the two germline ends. CDR3 length: 15 residues. The CDR3, as DNA: TGCAGTGCTAGAAGACGCGGGACGTACACAGATACGCAGTATTTT. Residues: CSARRRGTYTDTQYF.

This clonotype was seen once. The chain carries TRBV19 and TRBJ1-4; no firm D call. The CDR3 has 16 amino acids. The germline gives CDR1 LNHDA, CDR2 SQIVND (reference sequence). V dropped 2 bases and J dropped 0 bases, with 10 bases sitting between them. The CDR3 nucleotides are TGTGCCAGTAGTATAACGGCAACTACAACTAATGAAAAACTGTTTTTT. Its protein is CASSITATTTNEKLFF.

This clonotype was seen more than once but under ten times. The V and J genes are TRBV12-3 or TRBV12-4 and TRBJ1-5, with D possibly TRBD1 on 5 matching bases. Trimming took 4 bases from V and 3 from J, leaving 7 bases between them. The CDR3 sequence is 13 residues long. The CDR3 nucleotides read TGTGCCAGCAGTTCGGACAACAATCAGCCCCAGCATTTT. Protein product: CASSSDNNQPQHF.

As DNA, the CDR3 is TGTGCCAGCAGCCAAGATGGTCACAGGGCGGGAAAAACTGAAGCTTTCTTT. It codes for CASSQDGHRAGKTEAFF. V and J are TRBV14 and TRBJ1-1, with D possibly being TRBD1 (6 bases). V gave up 0 bases and J gave up 5 bases, with 19 bases separating them. Germline V gene data show CDR1 as SGHDN and CDR2 as FVKESK. The CDR3 has 17 amino acids. Supplemented by reference TRBV14 and TRBJ1-1, the full variable domain reads EAGVTQFPSHSVIEKGQTVTLRCDPISGHDNLYWYRRVMGKEIKFLLHFVKESKQDESGMPNNRFLAERTGGTYSTLKVQPAELEDSGVYFCASSQDGHRAGKTEAFFGQGTRLTVV.

This chain links TRBV6-2 or TRBV6-3 with TRBJ2-2, with TRBD2 matching over 11 bases. The CDR3 totals 16 residues. The V gene's germline CDR1 is MNHEY and CDR2 SVGEGT. The V gene end was trimmed by 5 bases and the J gene end by 4 bases; junction bases not matched to a gene: 6. DNA for the CDR3: TGTGCCAGCAGTCGAAATAGCGGGAGGGCCACCGGGGAGCTGTTTTTT. This codes for CASSRNSGRATGELFF.

This clonotype was counted ten times or more. The J gene is TRBJ2-7, the V gene TRBV25-1; 9 bases line up with TRBD1. The ends lost 4 bases at V and 0 bases at J; junction bases unmatched: 7. The CDR3 loop spans 16 amino acids. Per the germline V gene, CDR1 is MGHDK and CDR2 is SYGVNS. CDR3 region: CASSAEGQGSSYEQYF. The CDR3 bases are TGTGCCAGCAGTGCCGAGGGACAGGGAAGCTCCTACGAGCAGTACTTC.

This clonotype has more than one count but fewer than ten. Here the CDR3 DNA reads TGTGCCAGCAGCTTGTTTTCTCGGTCGCAGACCCAGTACTTC. Its translation is CASSLFSRSQTQYF. The V call is TRBV5-6, the J call TRBJ2-5; D ambiguous. The CDR3 length is 14 residues. From germline, CDR1 is SGHDT and CDR2 YYEEEE. V lost 1 base and J 6 bases, leaving 13 bases between the germline ends.

There are many counts of this clonotype. The chain links TRBV30 to TRBJ2-5; 7 bases agree with TRBD1. CDR1 is GTSNPN, CDR2 SVGIG, per germline (reference sequence). After removal of 4 bases from V and 5 bases from J, the junction contained 4 bases not matched to a gene. CDR3 size: 12 residues. CDR3 DNA sequence: TGTGCCTGGAAAGGGGGCTTGGAGACCCAGTACTTC. Residues: CAWKGGLETQYF.

This clonotype occurred many times. The V and J genes are TRBV7-9 and TRBJ2-5; D gene uncertain. The CDR3 spans 16 residues. The V gene lost 1 base and the J gene lost 0 bases, with 12 bases spanning the gap. Germline lookup yields CDR1 SEHNR and CDR2 FQNEAQ (reference sequence). The CDR3 region is CASSLDRILYQETQYF. The CDR3 DNA sequence: TGTGCCAGCAGCTTAGACCGAATACTGTACCAAGAGACCCAGTACTTC.

At least ten counts were recorded for this clonotype. This chain links TRBV28 with TRBJ1-1; 7 bases fit TRBD1. With 3 bases clipped from V and 7 bases from J, the junction kept 2 bases outside the gene matches. This CDR3 spans 12 amino acids. CDR1 MDHEN and CDR2 SYDVKM come from the germline V gene. The CDR3 protein is CASSLGQFEAFF. DNA of the CDR3: TGTGCCAGCAGTTTGGGACAGTTTGAAGCTTTCTTT.

The chain links TRBV15 to TRBJ1-5; D not certain. The CDR3 totals 13 residues. Between the trimmed V and J ends, which lost 0 bases and 9 bases, there was a span of 9 bases. Germline-derived CDR1 and CDR2 are LNHNV and YYDKDF (reference sequence). CDR3: CATSRDLGGPQHF. The CDR3 nucleotides are TGTGCCACCAGCAGAGATCTGGGTGGGCCCCAGCATTTT.

Many counts were recorded for this clonotype. The rearrangement links TRBV28 to TRBJ1-5, with 8 bases identical to TRBD1. J lost 6 bases, V lost 5 bases, and 15 bases had no gene match. This CDR3 comprises 17 residues. The V gene's germline CDR1 is MDHEN and CDR2 SYDVKM. The CDR3 protein is CASSLLQGQGGSQPQHF. The CDR3 nucleotides are TGTGCCAGCAGTCTCCTCCAAGGACAGGGAGGGAGTCAGCCCCAGCATTTT.

As regards this clonotype: Given a much more abundant clone one base away, this may be a read error. The J gene is TRBJ2-7, the V gene TRBV7-2, with D perhaps given as TRBD1 or TRBD2 (5 bases each). Germline lookup yields CDR1 SGHTA and CDR2 FQGNSA. The CDR3 totals 14 residues. The CDR3 region is CVSSLAGYGGEQYF. The CDR3 nucleotides read TGTGTCAGCAGCTTAGCTGGATATGGGGGCGAGCAGTACTTC.

This clonotype was counted ten times or more. The chain combines TRBV3-1 with TRBJ2-1, with D unclear. CDR1 is LGHDT, CDR2 YNNKEL, per germline (reference sequence). Trimming removed 6 bases at V and 3 bases at J, with 18 bases between. The CDR3 extends over 16 amino acids. In DNA form, the CDR3 reads TGTGCCAGCAGGCCGGAAATGGCTTCGAACTACAATGAGCAGTTCTTC. This codes for CASRPEMASNYNEQFF.

This clonotype was found many times. The chain recombines TRBV28 with TRBJ1-3, with 9 bases matching TRBD1. The junction had 12 bases not matched to a gene; V was cut back by 6 bases and J by 6 bases. The CDR3 sequence is 16 residues long. Germline CDR1 is MDHEN and CDR2 is SYDVKM. The CDR3 here is CASRKTGTGRENTIYF. CDR3 sequence (DNA): TGTGCCAGCAGGAAGACCGGGACAGGGAGGGAAAACACCATATATTTT.

This clonotype was picked up many times. Here the CDR3 DNA reads TGTGCCATCAGGGAAGGACAGGGAAGAGACTACGAGCAGTACTTC. Translated, it gives CAIREGQGRDYEQYF. The chain is built from TRBV10-3 and TRBJ2-7; 8 bases are shared with TRBD1. CDR3 length: 15 amino acids. Trimming took 6 bases from V and 3 from J; bases not matched to a gene: 10. The V gene's germline CDR1 is ENHRY and CDR2 SYGVKD.

This clonotype was counted ten times or more. The rearrangement joins TRBV3-1 to TRBJ2-1; 10 bases agree with TRBD2. Germline V gene data show CDR1 as LGHDT and CDR2 as YNNKEL (reference sequence). With 2 bases clipped from V and 9 bases from J, the junction kept 16 bases outside the gene matches. CDR3 length: 18 amino acids. CDR3 nucleotide sequence: TGTGCCAGCAGCCAACCTAGCGGGAGAGGTAAGGGTGGAGGTGAGCAGTTCTTC. It specifies CASSQPSGRGKGGGEQFF.

In this sample, this clonotype turned up many times. The rearrangement uses TRBV28 and TRBJ1-2; D is possibly TRBD1 (6 bases). The CDR3 is 14 amino acids. V shed 5 bases and J shed 4 bases, with 14 bases lying between them. The V gene's germline CDR1 is MDHEN and CDR2 SYDVKM. DNA of the CDR3: TGTGCCAGCAGTCCCACCGGCAGGGGCTATGGCTACACCTTC. Translated, it gives CASSPTGRGYGYTF.

The CDR3 protein is CASSRTGVSYEQYF. The CDR3 DNA reads TGTGCCAGCAGTCGGACAGGGGTTTCCTACGAGCAGTACTTC. The chain combines TRBV27 with TRBJ2-7, with TRBD1 identical over 9 bases. This CDR3 region has 14 residues. J lost 1 base, V lost 5 bases, and 3 bases had no gene match. The V gene's germline CDR1 is MNHEY and CDR2 SMNVEV (reference sequence).

The CDR3 region has the DNA TGTGCCATTCTTGATAATGAAAAACTGTTTTTT. It specifies CAILDNEKLFF. The chain combines TRBV28 with TRBJ1-4; D remains unclear. CDR1 and CDR2 (germline): MDHEN, SYDVKM. The CDR3 consists of 11 residues. Trimming took 10 bases from V and 4 from J, leaving 7 bases between them.

A note on this clonotype: This may stem from a read error, because a much larger clone lies one nucleotide away. The chain employs TRBV27 and TRBJ2-2; D may be TRBD1 (5 bases). CDR3 length: 17 residues. The germline V gene encodes CDR1 MNHEY and CDR2 SMNVEV (reference sequence). Trimming took 8 bases from V and 6 from J, leaving 25 bases between them. The CDR3 coding sequence is TGTGCCAGCCGCTCCTCAGGCAGGGCGGTAATGGCCGGGGAGCTGTTTTTT. Its protein is CASRSSGRAVMAGELFF.

V and J are TRBV7-3 and TRBJ1-2; tentatively, D is TRBD1 (6 bases). Trimming took off 5 bases at V and 4 bases at J, with 17 bases between the two ends. The germline CDR1 and CDR2 sequences are SGHTA and FQGTGA. The CDR3 sequence is 15 residues long. The CDR3 loop reads CASSPGQRQPYGYTF. CDR3 DNA sequence: TGTGCCAGCAGCCCAGGACAGAGACAACCCTATGGCTACACCTTC. Complete variable domain (other parts from reference TRBV7-3 and TRBJ1-2): GAGVSQTPSNKVTEKGKYVELRCDPISGHTALYWYRQSLGQGPEFLIYFQGTGAADDSGLPNDRFFAVRPEGSVSTLKIQRTERGDSAVYLCASSPGQRQPYGYTFGSGTRLTVV.

This clonotype was found many times. The chain couples TRBV7-9 to TRBJ2-3; 11 bases are a match to TRBD2. Germline V lookup: CDR1 SEHNR, CDR2 FQNEAQ (reference sequence). V was clipped by 5 bases and J by 2 bases; unmatched bases: 9. CDR3 length: 17 residues. The CDR3 protein is CASSVSGRAPDTDTQYF. The CDR3 nucleotides are TGTGCCAGCAGCGTTAGCGGGAGGGCCCCAGACACAGATACGCAGTATTTT.

This clonotype was observed many times. The rearrangement uses TRBV5-1 and TRBJ2-5; 7 bases line up with TRBD2. This CDR3 region has 15 residues. Germline V gene sequence: CDR1 SGHRS, CDR2 YFSETQ. J gave up 2 bases and V 0 bases, and 4 bases lay outside the gene matches. CDR3 in DNA: TGCGCCAGCAGCTTGGTCGGGAGGACACAAGAGACCCAGTACTTC. The encoded protein is CASSLVGRTQETQYF.

The V call is TRBV28, the J call TRBJ2-1; 16 positions match TRBD2. The trim removed 5 bases at V and 5 bases at J, leaving 6 bases unmatched. The CDR3 has 17 residues. CDR1 is MDHEN and CDR2 is SYDVKM in the germline V gene. The CDR3 is CASSPGLAGGPNNEQFF. The DNA for the CDR3 is TGTGCCAGCAGTCCGGGACTAGCGGGAGGGCCAAACAATGAGCAGTTCTTC. Drawing the rest from reference TRBV28 and TRBJ2-1, the complete variable domain is DVKVTQSSRYLVKRTGEKVFLECVQDMDHENMFWYRQDPGLGLRLIYFSYDVKMKEKGDIPEGYSVSREKKERFSLILESASTNQTSMYLCASSPGLAGGPNNEQFFGPGTRLTVL.

The chain uses TRBV3-1 and TRBJ2-1; 8 bases line up with TRBD2. Germline V gene data show CDR1 as LGHDT and CDR2 as YNNKEL (reference sequence). J lost 5 bases, V lost 2 bases, and 17 bases had no gene match. The CDR3 contains 19 residues. Written as DNA, the CDR3 is TGTGCCAGCAGCCAAAGGTTTATGAGCGGGAGTGGGCGGGACAATGAGCAGTTCTTC. Translation: CASSQRFMSGSGRDNEQFF.